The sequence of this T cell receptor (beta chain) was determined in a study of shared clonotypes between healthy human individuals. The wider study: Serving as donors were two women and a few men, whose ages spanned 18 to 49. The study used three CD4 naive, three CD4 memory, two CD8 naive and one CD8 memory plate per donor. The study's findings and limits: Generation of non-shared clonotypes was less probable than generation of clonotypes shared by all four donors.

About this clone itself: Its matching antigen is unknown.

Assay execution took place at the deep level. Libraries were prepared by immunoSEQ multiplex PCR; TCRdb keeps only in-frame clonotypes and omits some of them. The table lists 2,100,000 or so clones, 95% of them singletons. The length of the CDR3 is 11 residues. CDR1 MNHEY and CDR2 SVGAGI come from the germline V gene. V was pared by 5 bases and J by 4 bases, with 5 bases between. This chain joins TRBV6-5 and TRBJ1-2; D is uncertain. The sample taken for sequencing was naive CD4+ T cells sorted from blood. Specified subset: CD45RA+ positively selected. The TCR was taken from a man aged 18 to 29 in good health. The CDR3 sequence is CASSDPYGYTF. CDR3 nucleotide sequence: TGTGCCAGCAGTGACCCCTATGGCTACACCTTC.